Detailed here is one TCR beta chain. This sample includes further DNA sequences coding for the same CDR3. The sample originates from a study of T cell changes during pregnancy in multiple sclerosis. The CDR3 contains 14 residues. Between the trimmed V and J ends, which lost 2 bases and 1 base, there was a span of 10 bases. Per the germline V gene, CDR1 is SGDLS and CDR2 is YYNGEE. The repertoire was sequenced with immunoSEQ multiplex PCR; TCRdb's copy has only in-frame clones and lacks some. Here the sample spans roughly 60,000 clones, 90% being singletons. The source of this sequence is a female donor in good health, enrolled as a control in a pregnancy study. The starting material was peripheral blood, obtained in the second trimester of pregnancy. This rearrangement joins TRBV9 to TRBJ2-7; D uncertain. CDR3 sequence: CASSVGRNSYEQYF. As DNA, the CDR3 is TGTGCCAGCAGCGTTGGCAGAAATTCCTACGAGCAGTACTTC.